This is a list of T cell receptor beta chains from one sample in a study of blood T cell repertoires in COVID-19. Generated by immunoSEQ multiplex PCR, the TCRdb table keeps only in-frame clones and is missing some. The sample contains some 27,000 clones, roughly three quarters of which appear only once. The sample consisted of peripheral blood. The origin of the receptors is a man between 65 and 79 years old with acute or convalescent COVID-19. CDR3s include the opening cysteine and the closing phenylalanine or tryptophan. D genes are given only for firm matches. Some rows mark clone size as missing; the rest say once, few, many or name a class of expanded clone.

v_gene,abundance,d_gene,j_gene,CDR3nt,CDR3aa
TRBV11-2,once,TRBD1,TRBJ2-7,TGTGCCAGCAGCTGGTCTAGCGACAGGGGGTCCACCTACGAGCAGTACTTC,CASSWSSDRGSTYEQYF
TRBV28,NA,TRBD2,TRBJ2-5,TGTGCCAGCAGGTACGGGGGGGCCCAAGAGACCCAGTACTTC,CASRYGGAQETQYF
TRBV30,NA,NA,TRBJ1-6,TGTGCCTGGAGGTACGGGGGCTCCTATAATTCACCCCTCCACTTT,CAWRYGGSYNSPLHF
TRBV28,NA,TRBD1,TRBJ1-1,TGTGCCAGCAGCCGAGATGGGACAGGGGCTCCTGAAGCTTTCTTT,CASSRDGTGAPEAFF
TRBV12-5,NA,NA,TRBJ1-6,TGTGCTAGTGCCGTTAATTCACCCCTCCACTTT,CASAVNSPLHF
TRBV6-5,NA,TRBD1,TRBJ2-1,TGTGCCAGCAGGAAGACAGGGCATGAGCAGTTCTTC,CASRKTGHEQFF
TRBV5-5,NA,NA,TRBJ2-1,TGTGCCAGCAGCTTGGGTCCCTCCAATGAGCAGTTCTTC,CASSLGPSNEQFF
TRBV24-1,NA,TRBD2,TRBJ2-3,TGTGCCACCAGTGATGTGGGACTAGTTGCGGCAGATACGCAGTATTTT,CATSDVGLVAADTQYF
TRBV19,few,NA,TRBJ1-3,TGTGCCACTGATGGGCGCCGAGGAAACACCATATATTTT,CATDGRRGNTIYF
TRBV24-1,NA,TRBD2,TRBJ2-3,TGTGCCACATCCCCCGTAGCGGGGGGGCGGGATACGCAGTATTTT,CATSPVAGGRDTQYF
TRBV4-1,few,NA,TRBJ1-3,TGCGCCAGCAGCCAAGACCGGAGCTCTGGAAACACCATATATTTT,CASSQDRSSGNTIYF
TRBV9,NA,TRBD1,TRBJ2-4,TGTGCCAGCAGCCCCAACCCCACAGGGGAAAGCATTCAGTACTTC,CASSPNPTGESIQYF
TRBV6-6,NA,TRBD1,TRBJ2-2,TGTGCCAGCAGCCGGGACAGGGGGACCGGGGAGCTGTTTTTT,CASSRDRGTGELFF
TRBV11-2,NA,NA,TRBJ2-5,TGTGCCAGCAGCCGCGGGTCCCAAGAGACCCAGTACTTC,CASSRGSQETQYF
TRBV7-8,NA,TRBD1,TRBJ2-7,TGTGCCAGCAGCACAGCGACAGGGGATTCCTACGAGCAGTACTTC,CASSTATGDSYEQYF
TRBV5-5,NA,TRBD1,TRBJ2-7,TGTGCCAGCAGGGGACAGGGCAACTACGAGCAGTACTTC,CASRGQGNYEQYF
TRBV7-9,NA,TRBD1,TRBJ1-6,TGTGCCAGCAGCTTAGAGGGACAGGCCCTCCACTTT,CASSLEGQALHF
TRBV5-6,NA,NA,TRBJ2-3,TGTGCCAGCAGCGAAGACAGGACAGATACGCAGTATTTT,CASSEDRTDTQYF
TRBV15,NA,TRBD2,TRBJ2-2,TGTGCCACTTCCCCCCTAGCGGGATTGCCCCACACCGGGGAGCTGTTTTTT,CATSPLAGLPHTGELFF
TRBV18,NA,NA,TRBJ1-5,TGTGCCAGCTCATTCCAGGGTAGCAATCAGCCCCAGCATTTT,CASSFQGSNQPQHF
TRBV7-2,NA,NA,TRBJ2-5,TGTGCCAGCAGCTGGGGGCAGGATTTCGGGTGGGAGACCCAGTACTTC,CASSWGQDFGWETQYF
TRBV27,once,TRBD2,TRBJ2-3,TGTGCCAGCAGTTTAGTGCGGGGGGCGATCAATACGCAGTATTTT,CASSLVRGAINTQYF
TRBV6-2/TRBV6-3,NA,NA,TRBJ2-2,TGTGCCAGCACCCCTCAGCGGACGAACACCGGGGAGCTGTTTTTT,CASTPQRTNTGELFF
TRBV5-1,NA,TRBD1,TRBJ1-2,TGCGCCAGCAGCTTCAACAGGGGGCAGGCTACTAACTATGGCTACACCTTC,CASSFNRGQATNYGYTF
TRBV7-8,NA,TRBD1,TRBJ1-1,TGTGCCAGCAGCTTAAGTCGTAGGACAGGGAAGGACTTT,CASSLSRRTGKDF
TRBV12-3/TRBV12-4,NA,TRBD1,TRBJ1-1,TGTGCCAGCAGTCAGACAGGGGAAGCTTTCTTT,CASSQTGEAFF
TRBV6-5,NA,NA,TRBJ1-4,TGTGCCAGCTACGGGGTGGCTAATGAAAAACTGTTTTTT,CASYGVANEKLFF
TRBV7-6,few,TRBD2,TRBJ2-7,TGTGCCAGCAGCTTAGCTCTAGCGGGGTCCGGAAAGCAGTACTTC,CASSLALAGSGKQYF
TRBV5-8,NA,NA,TRBJ1-5,TGTGCCAGCAGCTTGGTTTTCGGTAGCCTCTTAAATCAGCCCCAGCATTTT,CASSLVFGSLLNQPQHF
TRBV12-5,NA,TRBD2,TRBJ2-2,TGTGCTAGTGGCCAAACCGTGACTAGCGGAAACACCGGGGAGCTGTTTTTT,CASGQTVTSGNTGELFF
TRBV7-6,once,NA,TRBJ1-1,TGTGCCAGCAGCACAGGAAGCCAGCCCTTGGGCACTGAAGCTTTCTTT,CASSTGSQPLGTEAFF
TRBV2,few,TRBD2,TRBJ2-3,TGTGCCAGCAGTGTTGGGACTAGCGGGACCCATACGCAGTATTTT,CASSVGTSGTHTQYF
TRBV5-1,NA,TRBD1,TRBJ1-5,TGCGCCAGCAGCTTACCGGGACAGGTCAATCAGCCCCAGCATTTT,CASSLPGQVNQPQHF
TRBV5-6,NA,NA,TRBJ1-2,TGTGCCAGCAGCTTGTTAGGACAGAGACAAATTGGCTACACCTTC,CASSLLGQRQIGYTF
TRBV7-9,once,NA,TRBJ2-1,TGTGCCAGCAGCCTGAGGGACTACAATGAGCAGTTCTTC,CASSLRDYNEQFF
TRBV18,few,NA,TRBJ2-7,TGTGCCAGCTCACCGGACATGTTGAACTACGAGCAGTACTTC,CASSPDMLNYEQYF
TRBV5-6,few,NA,TRBJ1-2,TGTGCCAGCAGCTCCGACCAGCGCAACTATGGCTACACCTTC,CASSSDQRNYGYTF
TRBV12-3/TRBV12-4,NA,NA,TRBJ2-7,TGTGCCAGCAGCGAACGTGACAAGTACGAGCAGTACTTC,CASSERDKYEQYF
TRBV14,NA,NA,TRBJ2-1,TGTGCCAGCAGCCAAGTACGAGGGCATAGGAATGAGCAGTTCTTC,CASSQVRGHRNEQFF
TRBV28,NA,NA,TRBJ2-1,TGTGCCAGCAGCCCCCAGTATGAGCAGTTCTTC,CASSPQYEQFF
TRBV6-5,few,TRBD1,TRBJ1-1,TGTGCCAGCAGTTGGGACAGACCTTCTGAAGCTTTCTTT,CASSWDRPSEAFF
TRBV11-2,NA,NA,TRBJ1-5,TGTGCCAGCAGCTTATACGGGTTTAATCAGCCCCAGCATTTT,CASSLYGFNQPQHF